Presented here are 28 T cell receptor beta chains from one specimen sequenced in a study of shared T cell receptors in the human thymus. The protocol was immunoSEQ multiplex PCR, while the TCRdb copy is restricted to in-frame clones and leaves out a portion. The sample lists 700,000 to 750,000 clones, around 85% occurring once. The same sample was also used in a study of human thymus T cells.

Sequencing was performed on thymocytes. These receptors were collected from a girl under three years old with a congenital heart defect.

The chain is built from TRBV9 and TRBJ2-7, with D possibly matching TRBD2 (7 bases). The CDR3 has 15 residues. Germline CDR1 SGDLS, CDR2 YYNGEE. Trimming pared 0 bases from V and 2 bases from J, leaving 12 bases between. The CDR3 DNA sequence: TGTGCCAGCAGCGTAGGCAGGGAGGGGGCCTACGAGCAGTACTTC. Translation: CASSVGREGAYEQYF.

This clone was detected once. The chain couples TRBV4-1 to TRBJ2-1, with 7 bases fitting TRBD2. The length of the CDR3 is 17 residues. The ends lost 0 bases at V and 10 bases at J; junction bases unmatched: 15. Germline CDR1 MGHRA, CDR2 YSYEKL. CDR3 residues: CASSQEGAWTSSPEQFF. CDR3 DNA sequence: TGCGCCAGCAGCCAAGAAGGGGCGTGGACTAGTAGTCCAGAGCAGTTCTTC.

This sequence joins TRBV5-1 and TRBJ1-1; 9 nucleotides agree with TRBD1. This CDR3 has 16 residues. Unmatched junction bases numbered 12, after V lost 4 bases and J lost 5 bases. Germline V gives CDR1 SGHRS, CDR2 YFSETQ. CDR3 amino acids: CASSARTGEVWTEAFF. CDR3 bases: TGCGCCAGCAGCGCCCGGACAGGGGAGGTATGGACTGAAGCTTTCTTT.

The chain links TRBV5-1 to TRBJ2-3; D possibly corresponds to TRBD2 (6 bases). Trimming left V 0 bases short and J 5 bases short, with 10 bases between. The CDR3 totals 14 residues. Germline loops: CDR1 SGHRS, CDR2 YFSETQ. The CDR3 DNA sequence: TGCGCCAGCAGCTTGGCGGGACTCGAAGATACGCAGTATTTT. This codes for CASSLAGLEDTQYF.

V usage is TRBV4-1 and J usage is TRBJ1-1; 9 nucleotides align to TRBD1. In germline, CDR1 is MGHRA, CDR2 YSYEKL. After removal of 3 bases from V and 2 bases from J, the junction contained 10 bases not matched to a gene. The CDR3 runs to 17 residues. The CDR3: CASSHLPRDRDNTEAFF. In nucleotides, the CDR3 is TGCGCCAGCAGCCACCTACCAAGGGACAGGGATAACACTGAAGCTTTCTTT.

The rearrangement links TRBV11-2 to TRBJ1-2; perhaps TRBD1 as D (6 bases). Germline CDR1 reads SGHAT; CDR2 reads FQNNGV. This CDR3 contains 18 residues. V lost 4 bases and J 0 bases, leaving 21 bases between the germline ends. CDR3 bases: TGTGCCAGCAGCTACTTTTATTGGACAGCACTCACTAACTATGGCTACACCTTC. This translates into CASSYFYWTALTNYGYTF.

The chain recombines TRBV2 with TRBJ2-6; D is perhaps TRBD1 (6 bases). With 6 bases removed from V and 4 bases from J, the gap between germline ends came to 10 bases. This CDR3 region has 14 residues. CDR1 is SNHLY and CDR2 is FYNNEI in the germline V gene. CDR3 bases: TGTGCCAGCAGGCAGGGGATCGGGGCCAACGTCCTGACTTTC. Its protein is CASRQGIGANVLTF. The variable domain in full, with the rest retrieved from reference TRBV2 and TRBJ2-6, is EPEVTQTPSHQVTQMGQEVILRCVPISNHLYFYWYRQILGQKVEFLVSFYNNEISEKSEIFDDQFSVERPDGSNFTLKIRSTKLEDSAMYFCASRQGIGANVLTFGAGSRLTVL.

CDR3 sequence reads: CASSHRGFRTEAFF. The CDR3 DNA follows: TGCGCCAGCAGCCACAGGGGTTTTAGGACTGAAGCTTTCTTT. The V and J genes are TRBV5-1 and TRBJ1-1; 7 bases align to TRBD1. V dropped 4 bases and J dropped 5; count of bases not matched to a gene: 8. This CDR3 has 14 amino acids. CDR1 and CDR2 (germline): SGHRS, YFSETQ.

The rearrangement joins TRBV27 to TRBJ2-1; TRBD2 matches at 7 bases. CDR1 is MNHEY and CDR2 is SMNVEV in the germline V gene (reference sequence). CDR3 length: 16 amino acids. J was trimmed by 5 bases and V by 5 bases; bases with no gene match: 12. CDR3 residues: CASSIRFQRGNNEQFF. The CDR3 bases are TGTGCCAGCAGTATAAGGTTCCAGCGGGGAAACAATGAGCAGTTCTTC.

This chain uses TRBV6-1 with TRBJ1-3; D gene uncertain. The germline gives CDR1 MNHNS, CDR2 SASEGT. The V end lost 3 bases, the J end lost 0 bases, and 9 bases lay between the germline ends. This CDR3 spans 15 amino acids. CDR3 loop: CASSEGSHSGNTIYF. In DNA form, the CDR3 reads TGTGCCAGCAGTGAGGGCAGCCACTCTGGAAACACCATATATTTT.

This clone has only a few counts. A read error may produce the germline difference seen at one junction end. This specimen includes other DNA sequences encoding the same CDR3. This sequence joins TRBV10-3 and TRBJ1-6; D is unclear. The CDR3 has 14 residues. Germline V gene lookup returns CDR1 ENHRY and CDR2 SYGVKD. CDR3 region: CAISVEVYNSPLHF. In DNA, the CDR3 is TGTGCCATCAGTGTCGAGGTTTATAATTCCCCCCTCCACTTT.

In nucleotides, the CDR3 is TGTGCCAGTAGTATAGACCAGGGACTACTGAACACTGAAGCTTTCTTT. Residues: CASSIDQGLLNTEAFF. J is TRBJ1-1 and V is TRBV19; TRBD1 might be the D (5 bases). Germline CDR1 is LNHDA and CDR2 is SQIVND (reference sequence). CDR3 length: 16 residues. Between the trimmed V and J ends, which lost 0 bases and 0 bases, there was a span of 11 bases.

The chain is built from TRBV5-6 and TRBJ2-5; 10 nucleotides agree with TRBD1. The CDR3 consists of 17 residues. Germline lookup yields CDR1 SGHDT and CDR2 YYEEEE. J was trimmed by 4 bases and V by 6 bases; bases with no gene match: 15. The CDR3 loop reads CASTEREDRGKGETQYF. DNA for the CDR3: TGTGCCAGCACAGAAAGGGAGGACAGGGGGAAAGGAGAGACCCAGTACTTC.

The chain has TRBV7-2 and TRBJ1-6; unclear D gene. Germline V gene sequence: CDR1 SGHTA, CDR2 FQGNSA. Trimming shortened V by 5 bases and J by 9 bases, and 26 bases separated the two germline ends. This CDR3 region has 18 residues. This CDR3 reads CASSPIDIKSRICSPLHF. The CDR3, as DNA: TGTGCCAGCAGCCCCATTGACATCAAGTCCCGAATATGTTCACCCCTCCACTTT.

The rearrangement joins TRBV27 to TRBJ1-1, with a possible D match to TRBD1 (6 bases). Trimming took 5 bases from V and 5 from J, leaving 15 bases between them. The length of the CDR3 is 14 residues. Looked up from germline, CDR1 is MNHEY and CDR2 is SMNVEV (reference sequence). The CDR3, as DNA: TGTGCCAGCAGTCCTGGACAGCGGGGAACTGAAGCTTTCTTT. It translates to CASSPGQRGTEAFF.

The V gene is TRBV9, the J gene TRBJ2-1; D possibly corresponds to TRBD2 (6 bases). The germline gives CDR1 SGDLS, CDR2 YYNGEE. Trimming shortened V by 4 bases and J by 5 bases, and 25 bases separated the two germline ends. The length of the CDR3 is 18 residues. Here the CDR3 reads CASSRGDSKGVRNNEQFF. The CDR3 coding sequence is TGTGCCAGCAGCCGAGGGGACTCAAAGGGAGTCCGTAACAATGAGCAGTTCTTC.

This chain uses TRBV27 with TRBJ1-2; D possibly corresponds to TRBD1 (5 bases). In germline, CDR1 is MNHEY, CDR2 SMNVEV (reference sequence). CDR3 length equals 15 residues. V was pared by 10 bases and J by 3 bases, with 21 bases between. The CDR3 region has the DNA TGTGCCACCCGGGAGCAATTGGAAGGGGACTATGGCTACACCTTC. Translated, it gives CATREQLEGDYGYTF.

This chain links TRBV11-2 with TRBJ2-1; TRBD2 is a possible D gene (5 bases). The CDR3 has 13 residues. Per germline, CDR1 SGHAT and CDR2 FQNNGV. V lost 1 base, J lost 13 bases, and 14 bases lay in between. CDR3 protein: CASSLGTDSKQFF. In nucleotides, the CDR3 is TGTGCCAGCAGCTTAGGGACTGACTCAAAACAGTTCTTC.

This sequence joins TRBV6-1 and TRBJ2-1, with D tentatively TRBD1 (6 bases). The germline V gene has CDR1 MNHNS and CDR2 SASEGT. Trimming stripped 1 base from V and 6 bases from J, with 13 bases between. The CDR3 consists of 15 residues. CDR3 loop: CASSEVRGLPNEQFF. CDR3 nucleotide sequence: TGTGCCAGCAGTGAAGTCAGGGGCTTGCCCAATGAGCAGTTCTTC.

The chain joins TRBV28 to TRBJ1-5; 7 bases are shared with TRBD1. Germline V lookup: CDR1 MDHEN, CDR2 SYDVKM. This CDR3 has 18 residues. J lost 0 bases, V lost 4 bases, and 12 bases had no gene match. The DNA for the CDR3 is TGTGCCAGCAGTTCGAGGACAGGAGAATCCCATAGCAATCAGCCCCAGCATTTT. Protein product: CASSSRTGESHSNQPQHF.

CDR3 in amino acids: CASTGLGYEQYF. CDR3 in DNA: TGTGCCTCTACAGGGCTAGGATACGAGCAGTACTTC. The chain recombines TRBV30 with TRBJ2-5, with TRBD1 as a possible D gene (6 bases). Near its end, the DNA agrees better with TRBJ2-7, so the J call may be wrong. CDR3 length equals 12 residues. Germline values: CDR1 GTSNPN, CDR2 SVGIG (reference sequence).

The chain joins TRBV27 to TRBJ1-6; D might be TRBD1 (5 bases). From germline, CDR1 is MNHEY and CDR2 SMNVEV (reference sequence). The CDR3 covers 16 residues. Trimming took off 4 bases at V and 4 bases at J, with 14 bases between the two ends. CDR3 sequence: CASSSAGRPYNSPLHF. The CDR3 DNA is TGTGCCAGCAGTTCGGCAGGGCGGCCATATAATTCACCCCTCCACTTT.

This chain connects TRBV6-5 to TRBJ2-7; the match to TRBD1 covers 7 bases. The CDR3 has 13 residues. Germline assignment: CDR1 MNHEY and CDR2 SVGAGI. V shed 7 bases and J 0 bases; nucleotides not matched to a gene: 3. This CDR3 reads CASIRDSSYEQYF. As DNA, the CDR3 is TGTGCCAGCATTAGGGACAGCTCCTACGAGCAGTACTTC.

This clone has a handful of counts. This chain joins TRBV5-6 and TRBJ2-1; 10 bases line up with TRBD1. CDR1 is SGHDT, CDR2 YYEEEE, per germline. The J segment lost 2 bases and the V segment lost 4 bases, leaving 3 bases of the junction unmatched. CDR3 length: 15 residues. This chain's CDR3 is CASSQGQGTYNEQFF. The DNA of the CDR3 is TGTGCCAGCAGCCAGGGACAGGGGACCTACAATGAGCAGTTCTTC.

V gene TRBV27 combines with J gene TRBJ2-7, with unresolved D. Trimming left V 6 bases short and J 0 bases short, with 9 bases between. CDR3 length equals 13 residues. Looked up from germline, CDR1 is MNHEY and CDR2 is SMNVEV (reference sequence). CDR3 nucleotides: TGTGCCAGCAGGGGCACGAGCTCCTACGAGCAGTACTTC. Translating gives CASRGTSSYEQYF.

The rearrangement joins TRBV27 to TRBJ2-7, with 7 bases fitting TRBD1. Losses at the gene ends were 2 bases for V and 2 bases for J; bases not matched to a gene: 9. The CDR3 loop spans 16 amino acids. The V gene's germline CDR1 is MNHEY and CDR2 SMNVEV (reference sequence). The CDR3 is CASSLTRGSDPYEQYF. The DNA for the CDR3 is TGTGCCAGCAGTTTAACCAGGGGGTCCGACCCCTACGAGCAGTACTTC.

This clone appeared once. V is TRBV12-5 and J is TRBJ1-6, with D perhaps matching TRBD1 (6 bases). The germline gives CDR1 LGHNT, CDR2 FRNRAP. This CDR3 region has 16 residues. Trimming pared 7 bases from V and 0 bases from J, leaving 13 bases between. Here the CDR3 reads CASAQGSGSYNSPLHF. The DNA for the CDR3 is TGTGCTAGTGCCCAGGGGTCAGGCTCCTATAATTCACCCCTCCACTTT.

The genes are TRBV6-5 and TRBJ1-5; TRBD1 is a possible D gene (6 bases). The CDR3 runs to 16 residues. CDR1 MNHEY and CDR2 SVGAGI come from the germline V gene. Trimming removed 2 bases from V and 4 bases from J, with 15 bases in between. The CDR3: CASSYRWTANNQPQHF. CDR3 coding DNA: TGTGCCAGCAGTTACCGGTGGACAGCGAATAATCAGCCCCAGCATTTT.